These 27 T cell receptor beta chains share one sample of origin, sequenced in a study of T cells in localized non-small cell lung cancer. Libraries were prepared by immunoSEQ multiplex PCR; TCRdb keeps only in-frame clonotypes and omits some of them. The sample lists 75,000 to 80,000 clones; around 89% were seen once. Sequencing used peripheral blood, obtained before any cancer treatment. The source of these receptors is a woman aged 35-70 years with stage I squamous cell lung carcinoma.

V is TRBV7-8 and J is TRBJ2-4; 8 nucleotides match TRBD2. Trimming removed 8 bases from V and 15 bases from J; junction bases left unmatched: 15. The CDR3 extends over 13 amino acids. Germline V gene data show CDR1 as SGHVS and CDR2 as FQNEAQ. The CDR3 protein is CASEEAGASLRYF. The CDR3 coding sequence is TGTGCCAGCGAGGAAGCGGGGGCCAGTCTTCGGTACTTC.

The chain links TRBV2 to TRBJ2-2, with D perhaps matching TRBD1 (5 bases). The CDR3 is 16 amino acids. Trimming cost V 7 bases and J 6 bases, with 21 bases left between them. The V gene's germline CDR1 is SNHLY and CDR2 FYNNEI. In nucleotides, the CDR3 is TGTGCCAGCACCTCCCGCCGGAGACAGTCTGCCGGGGAGCTGTTTTTT. Amino acid sequence: CASTSRRRQSAGELFF.

The genes are TRBV18 and TRBJ2-5; no reliable D call. Between the trimmed V and J ends, which lost 4 bases and 3 bases, there was a span of 9 bases. Germline V lookup: CDR1 KGHSH, CDR2 LQKENI. This CDR3 region has 13 residues. CDR3 nucleotides: TGTGCCAGCTCACTCCGCCCTAAAGAGACCCAGTACTTC. Encoded protein: CASSLRPKETQYF.

This clone has only one observation. The chain carries TRBV11-3 and TRBJ2-5, with 10 positions matching TRBD2. V trimming: 6 bases; J trimming: 6 bases; junction bases outside the gene matches: 7. The germline V gene encodes CDR1 SGHNT and CDR2 YENEEA. CDR3 length equals 14 residues. CDR3 nucleotides: TGTGCCAGCAGTGAGAGCGGGGGGGCAAAGACCCAGTACTTC. This encodes CASSESGGAKTQYF.

The chain has TRBV14 and TRBJ1-2, with 8 bases aligning to TRBD1. The CDR3 has 13 amino acids. CDR1 is SGHDN, CDR2 FVKESK, per germline. V lost 4 bases to trimming and J lost 7 bases; unmatched junction nucleotides: 5. The CDR3: CASSRTGTGGYTF. CDR3 sequence (DNA): TGTGCCAGCAGCCGGACAGGGACGGGTGGCTACACCTTC.

This clone was found once. The rearrangement joins TRBV2 to TRBJ2-2; 8 bases are a match to TRBD2. The J segment lost 7 bases and the V segment lost 8 bases, leaving 9 bases of the junction unmatched. The CDR3 spans 14 residues. From germline, CDR1 is SNHLY and CDR2 FYNNEI. CDR3 in amino acids: CASLGGGLNGELFF. DNA of the CDR3: TGTGCCAGCCTCGGCGGGGGGTTAAACGGGGAGCTGTTTTTT.

The CDR3 region is CASTGGDGNQPQHF. As DNA, the CDR3 is TGTGCCAGCACAGGGGGAGACGGCAATCAGCCCCAGCATTTT. This sequence joins TRBV2 and TRBJ1-5; 7 nucleotides align to TRBD1. Germline lookup yields CDR1 SNHLY and CDR2 FYNNEI. J lost 2 bases, V lost 7 bases, and 5 bases had no gene match. This CDR3 contains 14 residues.

This chain uses TRBV10-3 with TRBJ1-1; weak D call: TRBD1 (5 bases). The CDR3 covers 15 residues. V was cut by 4 bases and J by 0 bases, with 12 bases left in between. Germline assignment: CDR1 ENHRY and CDR2 SYGVKD. The CDR3 DNA reads TGTGCCATCAGTGCTGGGGACGGCATGAACACTGAAGCTTTCTTT. The encoded protein is CAISAGDGMNTEAFF.

The chain joins TRBV6-6 to TRBJ2-3, with D maybe TRBD1 (5 bases). The germline gives CDR1 MNHNY, CDR2 SVGAGI (reference sequence). This CDR3 contains 10 residues. V lost 8 bases to trimming and J lost 7 bases, with 7 bases between them. CDR3 in DNA: TGTGCCAGCGGGGCTAATACGCAGTATTTT. Amino acids: CASGANTQYF.

The chain joins TRBV6-1 to TRBJ1-1; no reliable D call. CDR1 MNHNS and CDR2 SASEGT come from the germline V gene. The CDR3 loop spans 13 amino acids. The V end lost 7 bases, the J end lost 1 base, and 10 bases lay between the germline ends. CDR3 loop: CASMRFTNTEAFF. The DNA of the CDR3 is TGTGCCAGCATGAGATTTACGAACACTGAAGCTTTCTTT.

About this clone: A read error may produce the germline difference seen at one junction end. The CDR3 DNA reads TGTGCCAGCAGCTTAGAACACCCGAACGCTGAAGCTTTCTTT. This encodes CASSLEHPNAEAFF. The rearrangement links TRBV7-3 to TRBJ1-1; no clear D gene. The CDR3 sequence is 14 residues long. Germline assignment: CDR1 SGHTA and CDR2 FQGTGA.

The chain has TRBV5-1 and TRBJ2-3; 8 bases agree with TRBD2. J lost 2 bases, V lost 4 bases, and 9 bases had no gene match. This CDR3 is 16 amino acids long. Germline CDR1 and CDR2: SGHRS and YFSETQ. In nucleotides, the CDR3 is TGCGCCAGCAGCACTTTTAAGCGGGGGAACACAGATACGCAGTATTTT. Protein: CASSTFKRGNTDTQYF.

This clone was detected a few times. V usage is TRBV6-6 and J usage is TRBJ1-2; the match to TRBD1 covers 8 bases. The V gene's germline CDR1 is MNHNY and CDR2 SVGAGI (reference sequence). Trimming took 5 bases from V and 6 from J; bases not matched to a gene: 2. CDR3 length: 12 residues. The chain's CDR3 is CASSDRGNGYTF. CDR3 DNA: TGTGCCAGCAGTGACAGGGGAAATGGCTACACCTTC.

This rearrangement joins TRBV5-6 to TRBJ2-3; D possibly corresponds to TRBD1 (6 bases). This CDR3 is 15 amino acids long. CDR1 and CDR2 from the germline V gene are SGHDT and YYEEEE. Trimming pared 4 bases from V and 3 bases from J, leaving 15 bases between. CDR3 coding DNA: TGTGCCAGCAGCGGGGGCCCGTTACCTACAGATACGCAGTATTTT. It specifies CASSGGPLPTDTQYF. Full variable domain (missing parts from reference TRBV5-6 and TRBJ2-3): DAGVTQSPTHLIKTRGQQVTLRCSPKSGHDTVSWYQQALGQGPQFIFQYYEEEERQRGNFPDRFSGHQFPNYSSELNVNALLLGDSALYLCASSGGPLPTDTQYFGPGTRLTVL.

This clone has only one observation. This rearrangement joins TRBV18 to TRBJ1-2; the D is unclear. This CDR3 spans 13 amino acids. Germline loops: CDR1 KGHSH, CDR2 LQKENI. V lost 5 bases, J lost 5 bases, and 12 bases lay in between. The CDR3 region has the DNA TGTGCCAGCTCAGAGGGAAGAGGGTATGGCTACACCTTC. It encodes CASSEGRGYGYTF.

V gene TRBV27 combines with J gene TRBJ1-2; 10 bases are shared with TRBD1. This CDR3 contains 14 residues. CDR1 MNHEY and CDR2 SMNVEV come from the germline V gene (reference sequence). J was trimmed by 5 bases and V by 2 bases; bases with no gene match: 2. The CDR3 sequence: CASSLRDRGYGYTF. CDR3 coding DNA: TGTGCCAGCAGTTTACGGGACAGGGGTTATGGCTACACCTTC.

V usage is TRBV29-1 and J usage is TRBJ2-3; tentatively, D is TRBD2 (6 bases). The CDR3 extends over 15 amino acids. The V end was cut by 3 bases, the J end by 1 base, with 14 bases between. Germline-derived CDR1 and CDR2 are SQVTM and ANQGSEA. The CDR3 sequence is CSVDVPRRGTDTQYF. The CDR3 DNA is TGCAGCGTTGACGTCCCGAGGAGGGGCACAGATACGCAGTATTTT.

The chain employs TRBV9 and TRBJ2-7; the match to TRBD1 covers 8 bases. CDR3 length: 13 amino acids. The J segment lost 3 bases and the V segment lost 3 bases, leaving 2 bases of the junction unmatched. The V gene's germline CDR1 is SGDLS and CDR2 YYNGEE. The CDR3 sequence is CASSGTGNYEQYF. CDR3 DNA sequence: TGTGCCAGCAGCGGGACAGGGAACTACGAGCAGTACTTC.

V is TRBV5-4 and J is TRBJ1-1; tentatively, D is TRBD1 (6 bases). The V end lost 4 bases, the J end lost 4 bases, and 14 bases lay between the germline ends. Germline CDR1 is SGHNT and CDR2 is YYREEE (reference sequence). The CDR3 is 14 residues long. CDR3 coding DNA: TGTGCCAGCAGCCTACAGGGCCGGAGCACTGAAGCTTTCTTT. Its protein product is CASSLQGRSTEAFF.

The gene calls are TRBV19 and TRBJ1-6; 10 bases are a match to TRBD1. With 6 bases clipped from V and 9 bases from J, the junction kept 14 bases outside the gene matches. Germline V lookup: CDR1 LNHDA, CDR2 SQIVND (reference sequence). This CDR3 has 17 residues. As DNA, the CDR3 is TGTGCCAGTAGCGAGACAGGGGGCACCGTCCTCCCTTCACCCCTCCACTTT. It specifies CASSETGGTVLPSPLHF.

This sequence joins TRBV7-9 and TRBJ2-1, with 8 bases identical to TRBD2. The germline gives CDR1 SEHNR, CDR2 FQNEAQ (reference sequence). J was trimmed by 7 bases and V by 5 bases; bases with no gene match: 10. This CDR3 has 15 residues. The CDR3 sequence is CASSPRGGLGNEQFF. The CDR3 nucleotides are TGTGCCAGCAGCCCCCGGGGGGGACTAGGGAATGAGCAGTTCTTC.

This clone was observed once. V is TRBV18 and J is TRBJ2-5; no reliable D call. CDR3 length: 13 residues. Looked up from germline, CDR1 is KGHSH and CDR2 is LQKENI. Trimming took off 3 bases at V and 1 base at J, with 6 bases between the two ends. This CDR3 reads CASSPAIQETQYF. The CDR3, as DNA: TGTGCCAGCTCACCGGCAATCCAAGAGACCCAGTACTTC. The full variable domain, in which reference TRBV18 and TRBJ2-5 provide the parts outside the CDR3, is NAGVMQNPRHLVRRRGQEARLRCSPMKGHSHVYWYRQLPEEGLKFMVYLQKENIIDESGMPKERFSAEFPKEGPSILRIQQVVRGDSAAYFCASSPAIQETQYFGPGTRLLVL.

The rearrangement links TRBV5-4 to TRBJ2-5; 8 nucleotides agree with TRBD2. CDR1 SGHNT and CDR2 YYREEE come from the germline V gene (reference sequence). This CDR3 comprises 15 residues. Unmatched junction bases numbered 3, after V lost 0 bases and J lost 2 bases. The CDR3: CASSLGGLAQETQYF. CDR3 bases: TGTGCCAGCAGCTTGGGCGGACTAGCTCAAGAGACCCAGTACTTC.

The chain recombines TRBV11-3 with TRBJ2-7, with 7 bases aligning to TRBD1. This CDR3 has 14 amino acids. Germline assignment: CDR1 SGHNT and CDR2 YENEEA. Losses at the gene ends were 2 bases for V and 3 bases for J; bases not matched to a gene: 4. The CDR3 reads CASSLSRDSYEQYF. CDR3 sequence (DNA): TGTGCCAGCAGCTTAAGTAGGGACAGCTACGAGCAGTACTTC.

V and J are TRBV7-2 and TRBJ1-2; 7 bases align to TRBD1. Germline V gene sequence: CDR1 SGHTA, CDR2 FQGNSA. CDR3 length: 14 amino acids. V lost 1 base and J lost 2; bases outside the gene matches: 1. CDR3 DNA sequence: TGTGCCAGCAGCTTAGGGGGACAGAACTATGGCTACACCTTC. It specifies CASSLGGQNYGYTF.

The V and J genes are TRBV30 and TRBJ2-1; 11 nucleotides align to TRBD1. Germline V gives CDR1 GTSNPN, CDR2 SVGIG (reference sequence). J lost 4 bases, V lost 4 bases, and 12 bases had no gene match. The CDR3 sequence is 17 residues long. For the CDR3, the DNA is TGTGCCTGGATCCCCAAAACGGGACAGGGGGAGTACAATGAGCAGTTCTTC. Residues: CAWIPKTGQGEYNEQFF.

The chain recombines TRBV10-3 with TRBJ2-3; 10 bases are a match to TRBD2. Trimming removed 6 bases from V and 2 bases from J; junction bases left unmatched: 2. The CDR3 extends over 14 amino acids. Germline assignment: CDR1 ENHRY and CDR2 SYGVKD. CDR3 DNA sequence: TGTGCCATCAGAGCGGGGGGGCTCACAGATACGCAGTATTTT. It specifies CAIRAGGLTDTQYF.